Sequencing of this T cell receptor (beta chain) was carried out in a study of T cells in Graves' hyperthyroidism and ophthalmopathy (dated by TCRdb to the late 2010s). Broadly, across the study: Peripheral blood was sampled at the time of initial diagnosis, prior to any treatment. To identify distinguishing TCR V-J signatures, a discovery cohort of around 100 patients was used, comprising 43 with Graves' ophthalmopathy and some 60 with stable Graves' hyperthyroidism. Whether ophthalmopathy could be predicted prospectively was tested in an independent validation cohort made up of 18 to 20 hyperthyroidism patients plus 17 patients who later progressed to ophthalmopathy. The 90 to 100 discovery patients were randomly split 7:3 into training and test sets. In addition, the study compared T-cell repertoires in thyroid tissue and in blood from five or six Graves' hyperthyroidism patients. Once sampling was done, hyperthyroidism patients were given methimazole at a starting dose of 30 mg daily, whereas ophthalmopathy patients were given high-dose intravenous methylprednisolone. According to the paper, TCR Vbeta CDR3 sequencing was carried out on over 130 peripheral blood samples, which came from 40 to 45 ophthalmopathy, roughly 75 hyperthyroidism and roughly 17 progressor patients. Overall study outcomes, separate from this receptor: Sample size was not statistically predetermined, and blinding of investigators to group allocation was not performed. In validation, the model predicted progression to ophthalmopathy a median of around six months before onset, with 65% to 71% sensitivity and more than 72% specificity. Most expanded thyroid clonotypes (frequency above 0.001) were also detected in blood, a finding suggesting that blood repertoires may reflect thyroid immune responses. Ophthalmopathy was separated from stable hyperthyroidism by a 13 V-J signature model, with approximately 89% sensitivity and about 84% specificity obtained in cross-validation and 80%/75% obtained in testing.

The TCR beta CDR3 regions were amplified from the RNA transcripts. The TCR CDR3 was subjected to a first round of RT-PCR using the HTBI primer set and the Qiagen OneStep RT-PCR kit. A second multiplex PCR round built the libraries, followed by size selection and purification. Libraries were sequenced paired-end with 100 bp reads on an Illumina HiSeq2000. The study's own analysis went as follows. SOAPnuke was used to process the raw data, with reads discarded if the reads contained adapters or uncalled bases, had a mean Phred below 15, or lacked an exact constant-primer or identifier match. COPE v1.2.5 was used to merge the high-quality paired reads, and each unique nucleotide sequence was defined as a clonotype. Clonotypes were aligned to IMGT TRBV, TRBD and TRBJ reference segments using MiTCR v1.1. Only V-J combinations with frequency above 0.0001, covering roughly 99% of repertoires, were analysed. A TCS score was defined as the ratio of F50 (clonal expansion) to E x V (chaos), with BLOSUM62-based TCRdist applied between CDR3 peptides within each V-J. Welch's t-statistics and random forest reduced roughly 530 V-J features to 10 to 15, which were used in a naive Bayes classifier (R e1071). Using fastp trimming at Q25 and MiXCR clonotype assembly, TCRdb reanalyzed the public sequencing data and kept in-frame beta chains. Rows are combined by CDR3 protein, so each entry shows the most common genes and DNA. TCRdb, not the authors, supplied the V and J calls. Counted in this sample were roughly 400,000 distinct CDR3 sequences; 25% of them appeared once. The ten largest clones represent around 79% of the sample.

The CDR3 measures 16 amino acids from cysteine to phenylalanine. CDR3 DNA only is kept here, 48 bases in frame from base 1. V ends up 3 bases short and J 4 bases short, with an unmatched junction base count of 12. For CDR1 and CDR2, the germline V gene lists SGDLS and YYNGEE. Stable Graves' hyperthyroidism was defined as the absence of progression to ophthalmopathy over 18 months of follow-up. Hyperthyroidism patients were newly diagnosed, had a disease duration of under 2 months, and were aged 18 to 65 years. Patients with uncontrolled infections, other autoimmune diseases, pregnancy or lactation were excluded. Diagnoses were based on clinical symptoms, serum thyroxine and TRAb, thyroid ultrasound and orbital computed tomography. Ficoll-Paque density gradient centrifugation was used to isolate PBMCs from around 10 ml of fresh peripheral blood. Total RNA was extracted using Trizol reagent, and RNA quality was assessed on an Agilent 2100 Bioanalyzer.

This clonotype was counted a few times. Its cognate antigen has yet to be identified. No base quality values were provided; no much bigger clone lies one nucleotide off. This sequence originates from a man aged 50 to 59 with Graves' hyperthyroidism. Sample: blood. The chain employs TRBV9 and TRBJ1-1; 7 nucleotides in the junction match TRBD1. The encoded CDR3 is CASSAGPDRATTEAFF. The DNA reads TGTGCCAGCAGCGCGGGACCCGACAGGGCTACCACTGAAGCTTTCTTT.